This T cell receptor (beta chain) was profiled in a study of PD-1 blockade in classical Hodgkin lymphoma. Notes on the study in general: In newly diagnosed patients, baseline TCR diversity was reportedly below that of healthy donors. CD4+ TCR diversity, unlike CD8+, rose significantly by C4D1. Factors driving the repertoire differences, possibly disease activity or prior therapy, remain undefined.

Autologous stem cell transplantation was followed by relapse in every patient, and brentuximab vedotin exposure varied. Applied to thawed PBMCs, magnetic negative selection was the method used to isolate CD8+ T cells. Details on this clone: Its specificity is unknown.

Data came from immunoSEQ multiplex PCR; TCRdb stores just in-frame clones and leaves some out. The data contain 450 or so clones, 70% to 85% of them singletons. The CDR3 is 14 residues long. J was trimmed by 3 bases and V by 6 bases; bases with no gene match: 6. Germline V gene sequence: CDR1 SNHLY, CDR2 FYNNEI. This clonotype was sampled from a human donor with classical Hodgkin lymphoma. This sample comprised CD8+ T cells from blood, obtained at baseline. This sequence joins TRBV2 and TRBJ1-2, with 8 bases identical to TRBD1. Here the CDR3 reads CASRDPGQDYGYTF. The CDR3 DNA sequence: TGTGCCAGCAGGGATCCGGGACAGGACTATGGCTACACCTTC.